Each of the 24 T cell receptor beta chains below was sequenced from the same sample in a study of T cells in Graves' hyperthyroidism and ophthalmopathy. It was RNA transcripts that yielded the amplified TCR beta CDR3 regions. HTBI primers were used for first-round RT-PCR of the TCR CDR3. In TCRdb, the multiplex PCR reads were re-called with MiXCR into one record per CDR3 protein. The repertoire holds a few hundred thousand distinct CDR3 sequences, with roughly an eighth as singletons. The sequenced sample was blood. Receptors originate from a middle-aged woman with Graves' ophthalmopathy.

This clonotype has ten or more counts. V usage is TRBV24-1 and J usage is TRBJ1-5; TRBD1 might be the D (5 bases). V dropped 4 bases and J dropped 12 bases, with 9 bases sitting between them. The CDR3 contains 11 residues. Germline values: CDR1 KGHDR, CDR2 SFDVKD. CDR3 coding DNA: TGTGCCACCAGTGAGGGGCCCCTCCAGCATTTT. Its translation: CATSEGPLQHF.

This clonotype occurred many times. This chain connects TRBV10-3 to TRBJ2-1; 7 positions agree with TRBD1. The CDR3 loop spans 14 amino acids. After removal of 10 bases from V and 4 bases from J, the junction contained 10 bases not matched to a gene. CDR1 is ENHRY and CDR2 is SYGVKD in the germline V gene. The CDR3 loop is CATSRQGHYNEQFF. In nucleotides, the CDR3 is TGTGCCACCTCGCGACAGGGACATTACAATGAGCAGTTCTTC.

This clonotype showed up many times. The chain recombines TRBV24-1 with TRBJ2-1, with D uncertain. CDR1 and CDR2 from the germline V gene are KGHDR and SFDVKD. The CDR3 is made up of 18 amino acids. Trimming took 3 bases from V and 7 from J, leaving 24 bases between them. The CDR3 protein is CATSDPQTTGRLGNEQFF. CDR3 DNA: TGTGCCACCAGTGATCCACAGACCACGGGTCGGTTGGGAAATGAGCAGTTCTTC.

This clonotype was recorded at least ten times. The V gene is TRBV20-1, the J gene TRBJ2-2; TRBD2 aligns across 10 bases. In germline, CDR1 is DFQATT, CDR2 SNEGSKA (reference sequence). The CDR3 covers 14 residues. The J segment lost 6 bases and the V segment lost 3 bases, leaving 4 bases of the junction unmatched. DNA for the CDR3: TGCAGTGCTAGGCTAGCGGGAGAGGCCGGGGAGCTGTTTTTT. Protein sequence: CSARLAGEAGELFF.

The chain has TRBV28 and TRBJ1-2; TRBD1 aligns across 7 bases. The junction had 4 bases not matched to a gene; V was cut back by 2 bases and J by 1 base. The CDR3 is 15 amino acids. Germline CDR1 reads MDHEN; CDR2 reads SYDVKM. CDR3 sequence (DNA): TGTGCCAGCAGTTTACCAGGGGGGGATAACTATGGCTACACCTTC. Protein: CASSLPGGDNYGYTF.

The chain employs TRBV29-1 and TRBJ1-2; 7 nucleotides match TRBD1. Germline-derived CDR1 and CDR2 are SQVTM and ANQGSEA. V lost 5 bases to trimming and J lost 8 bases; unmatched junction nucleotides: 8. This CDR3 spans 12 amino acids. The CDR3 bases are TGCAGCGTTCGACAGGGTGTATACGGCTACACCTTC. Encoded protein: CSVRQGVYGYTF.

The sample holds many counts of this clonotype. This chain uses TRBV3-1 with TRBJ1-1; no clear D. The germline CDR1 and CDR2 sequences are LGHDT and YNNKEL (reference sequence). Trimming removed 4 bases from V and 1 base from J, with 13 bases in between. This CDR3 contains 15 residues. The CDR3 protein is CASSPALPGNTEAFF. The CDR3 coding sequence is TGTGCCAGCAGCCCCGCCCTGCCGGGGAACACTGAAGCTTTCTTT.

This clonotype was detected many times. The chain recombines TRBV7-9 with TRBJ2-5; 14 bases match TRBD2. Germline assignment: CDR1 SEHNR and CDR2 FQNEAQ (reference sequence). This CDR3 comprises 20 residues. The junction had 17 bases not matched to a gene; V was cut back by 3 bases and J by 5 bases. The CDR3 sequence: CASSLGNTGTSGRTWETQYF. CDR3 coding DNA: TGTGCCAGCAGCTTGGGAAACACCGGGACTAGCGGGAGAACTTGGGAGACCCAGTACTTC.

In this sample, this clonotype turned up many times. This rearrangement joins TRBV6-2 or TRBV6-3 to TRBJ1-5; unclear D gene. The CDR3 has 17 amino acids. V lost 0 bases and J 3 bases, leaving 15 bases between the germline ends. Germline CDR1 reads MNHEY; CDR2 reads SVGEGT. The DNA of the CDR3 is TGTGCCAGCAGTTACTCGAGGGTGCAGCGAATCAATCAGCCCCAGCATTTT. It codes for CASSYSRVQRINQPQHF.

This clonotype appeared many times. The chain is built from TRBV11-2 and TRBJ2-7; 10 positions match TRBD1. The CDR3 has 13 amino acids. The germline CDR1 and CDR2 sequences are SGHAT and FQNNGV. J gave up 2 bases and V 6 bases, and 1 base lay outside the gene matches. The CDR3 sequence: CASRGTGAYEQYF. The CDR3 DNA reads TGTGCCAGCAGGGGGACAGGGGCCTACGAGCAGTACTTC.

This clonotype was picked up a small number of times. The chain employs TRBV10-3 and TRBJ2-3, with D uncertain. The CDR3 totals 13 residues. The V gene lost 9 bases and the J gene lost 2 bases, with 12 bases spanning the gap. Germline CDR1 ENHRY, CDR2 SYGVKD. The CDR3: CAISWSSTDTQYF. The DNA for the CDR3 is TGTGCCATTAGCTGGTCTTCCACAGATACGCAGTATTTT.

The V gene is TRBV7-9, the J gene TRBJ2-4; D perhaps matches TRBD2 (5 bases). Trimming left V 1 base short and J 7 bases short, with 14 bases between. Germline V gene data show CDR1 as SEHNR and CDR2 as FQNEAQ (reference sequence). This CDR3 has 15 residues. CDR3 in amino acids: CASSLVLGQRNIQYF. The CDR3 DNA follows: TGTGCCAGCAGCTTAGTACTAGGCCAGAGGAACATTCAGTACTTC.

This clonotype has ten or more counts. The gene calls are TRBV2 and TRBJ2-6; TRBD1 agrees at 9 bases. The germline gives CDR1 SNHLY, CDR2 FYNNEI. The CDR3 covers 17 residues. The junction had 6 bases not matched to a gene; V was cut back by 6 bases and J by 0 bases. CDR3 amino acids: CASSPGQGNSGANVLTF. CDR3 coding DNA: TGTGCCAGCAGCCCCGGACAGGGGAACTCTGGGGCCAACGTCCTGACTTTC.

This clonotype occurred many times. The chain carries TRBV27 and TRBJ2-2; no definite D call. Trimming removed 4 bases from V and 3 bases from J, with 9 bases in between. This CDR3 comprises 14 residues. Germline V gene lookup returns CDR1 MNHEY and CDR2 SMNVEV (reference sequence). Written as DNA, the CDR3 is TGTGCCAGCAGTTCCTCATCTTACACCGGGGAGCTGTTTTTT. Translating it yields CASSSSSYTGELFF.

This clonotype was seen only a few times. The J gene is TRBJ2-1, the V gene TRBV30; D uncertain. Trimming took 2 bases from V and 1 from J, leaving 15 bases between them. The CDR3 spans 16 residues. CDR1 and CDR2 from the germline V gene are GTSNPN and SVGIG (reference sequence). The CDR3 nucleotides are TGTGCCTGGAGTCCCAAACTCTATAGGTCCTACAATGAGCAGTTCTTC. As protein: CAWSPKLYRSYNEQFF.

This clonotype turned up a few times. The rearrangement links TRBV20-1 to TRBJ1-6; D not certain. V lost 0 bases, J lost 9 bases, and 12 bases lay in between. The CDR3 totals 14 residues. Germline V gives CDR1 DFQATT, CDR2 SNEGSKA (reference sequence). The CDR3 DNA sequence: TGCAGTGCTAGAGAGGGGATAATAGTTTCACCCCTCCACTTT. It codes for CSAREGIIVSPLHF.

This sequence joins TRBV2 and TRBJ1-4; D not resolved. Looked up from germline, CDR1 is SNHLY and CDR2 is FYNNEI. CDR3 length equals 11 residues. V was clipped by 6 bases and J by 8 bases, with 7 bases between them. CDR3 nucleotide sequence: TGTGCCAGCAGGATCGTGGAAAAACTGTTTTTT. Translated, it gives CASRIVEKLFF.

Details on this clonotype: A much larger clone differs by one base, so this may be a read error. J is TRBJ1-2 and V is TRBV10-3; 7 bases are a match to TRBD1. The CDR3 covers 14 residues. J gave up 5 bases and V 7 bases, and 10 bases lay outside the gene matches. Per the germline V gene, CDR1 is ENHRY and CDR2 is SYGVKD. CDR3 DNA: TGTGCCATCACCGGAGGGAGCAGGGGGTATGGCTACACCTTC. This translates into CAITGGSRGYGYTF.

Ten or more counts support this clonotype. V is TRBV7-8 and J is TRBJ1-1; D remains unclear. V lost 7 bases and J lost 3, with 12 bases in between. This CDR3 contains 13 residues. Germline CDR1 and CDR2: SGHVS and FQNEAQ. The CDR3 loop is CASTRSGYTEAFF. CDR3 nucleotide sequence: TGTGCCAGCACTAGGAGTGGTTACACTGAAGCTTTCTTT.

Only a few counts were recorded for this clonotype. This CDR3 is CASSEYTRSKSSYNEQFF. The CDR3, as DNA: TGTGCCAGCAGTGAATATACGCGCAGTAAGAGCTCCTACAATGAGCAGTTCTTC. The rearrangement joins TRBV25-1 to TRBJ2-1; D remains ambiguous. CDR3 length: 18 amino acids. Trimming removed 0 bases at V and 0 bases at J, with 15 bases between. CDR1 and CDR2 from the germline V gene are MGHDK and SYGVNS. The full variable domain, completed using reference TRBV25-1 and TRBJ2-1, is EADIYQTPRYLVIGTGKKITLECSQTMGHDKMYWYQQDPGMELHLIHYSYGVNSTEKGDLSSESTVSRIRTEHFPLTLESARPSHTSQYLCASSEYTRSKSSYNEQFFGPGTRLTVL.

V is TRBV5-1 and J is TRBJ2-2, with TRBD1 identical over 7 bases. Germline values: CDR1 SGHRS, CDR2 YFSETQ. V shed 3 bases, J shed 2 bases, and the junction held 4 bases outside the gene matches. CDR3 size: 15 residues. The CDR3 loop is CASSSTGINTGELFF. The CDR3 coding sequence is TGCGCCAGCAGCTCGACAGGGATCAACACCGGGGAGCTGTTTTTT. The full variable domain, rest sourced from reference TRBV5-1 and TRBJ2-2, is KAGVTQTPRYLIKTRGQQVTLSCSPISGHRSVSWYQQTPGQGLQFLFEYFSETQRNKGNFPGRFSGRQFSNSRSEMNVSTLELGDSALYLCASSSTGINTGELFFGEGSRLTVL.

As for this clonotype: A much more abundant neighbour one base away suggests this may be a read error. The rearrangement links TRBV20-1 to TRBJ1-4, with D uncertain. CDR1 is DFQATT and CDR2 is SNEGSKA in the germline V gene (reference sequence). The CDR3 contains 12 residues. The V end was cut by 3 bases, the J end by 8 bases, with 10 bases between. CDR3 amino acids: CSASGLGEKLFF. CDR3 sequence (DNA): TGCAGTGCTAGCGGACTGGGGGAAAAACTGTTTTTT.

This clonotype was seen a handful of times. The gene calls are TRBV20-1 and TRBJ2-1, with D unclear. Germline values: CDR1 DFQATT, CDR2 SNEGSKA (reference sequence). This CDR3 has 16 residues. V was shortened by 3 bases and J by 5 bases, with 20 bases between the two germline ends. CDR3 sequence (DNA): TGCAGTGCTAGTGAGGTAGAGCGACCGGTAGACAATGAGCAGTTCTTC. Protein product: CSASEVERPVDNEQFF.

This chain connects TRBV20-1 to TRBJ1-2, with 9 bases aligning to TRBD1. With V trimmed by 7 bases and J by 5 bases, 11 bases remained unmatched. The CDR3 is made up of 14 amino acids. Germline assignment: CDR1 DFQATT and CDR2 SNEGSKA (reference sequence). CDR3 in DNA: TGCAGTGGGGGGACAGGGTCCCCTGGGTATGGCTACACCTTC. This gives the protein CSGGTGSPGYGYTF.